These T cell receptor beta chains were read from a single sample in a study of long-term antiretroviral therapy in people with HIV. Assay used: immunoSEQ multiplex PCR; TCRdb lists only in-frame clones, some missing. The sample carries under 50,000 clones, more than 80% recorded once. The material was unsorted PBMCs, obtained 3.1 years after starting antiretroviral therapy. These receptors all stem from a woman aged 50 to 60 with HIV. Both conserved end residues are part of each CDR3. Where a row states a size, it is once, few, many or the class of an expanded clone; other rows omit it.

V	size	length	J	CDR3
TRBV6-6	-	14	TRBJ2-7	CASSRTRSEVEQYF
TRBV7-6	-	16	TRBJ2-7	CASSSGTYDGAYEQYF
TRBV29-1	few	13	TRBJ1-6	CSAPGQGGSPLHF
TRBV15	-	17	TRBJ1-2	CATSRDLGGGGKYGYTF
TRBV29-1	-	14	TRBJ1-5	CSVGGQSSNQPQHF
TRBV6-6	-	13	TRBJ1-4	CASSYLRGEKLFF
TRBV9	-	14	TRBJ1-2	CASSVGPGAYGYTF
TRBV30	-	12	TRBJ1-1	CAWSQDSTEAFF
TRBV10-3	-	14	TRBJ2-7	CAIRVDASRYEQYF
TRBV4-1	-	14	TRBJ1-4	CASSQAGGQIKLFF
TRBV30	-	15	TRBJ1-6	CAWRRGESYNSPLHF
TRBV5-6	-	18	TRBJ2-2	CASSPRRLAGVGTGELFF
TRBV5-8	-	16	TRBJ1-2	CASSLGDGGSHQSYTF
TRBV6-1	-	14	TRBJ1-5	CASSGSGGHQPQHF
TRBV27	-	16	TRBJ1-5	CASSILSGTSNQPQHF
TRBV10-3	-	12	TRBJ1-5	CAISGGNQPQHF
TRBV27	once	15	TRBJ1-2	CASSPTGGGPYGYTF
TRBV29-1	-	13	TRBJ1-1	CSVGNTGDTEAFF
TRBV2	few	13	TRBJ2-3	CASSAGLPDTQYF
TRBV30	-	11	TRBJ2-3	CAWSVQDTQYF
TRBV2	-	12	TRBJ1-4	CASLRTNEKLFF
TRBV29-1	few	13	TRBJ1-1	CSVQTGGNTEAFF
TRBV6-6	few	16	TRBJ1-2	CASRTYGDRGRSGYTF
TRBV18	-	13	TRBJ1-1	CASSPILNTEAFF
TRBV30	-	14	TRBJ2-7	CAWSFDRLRYEQYF
TRBV7-2	-	14	TRBJ2-2	CASSPGQGYGELFF
TRBV10-3	-	14	TRBJ2-1	CAIKYRDSYNEQFF
TRBV19	-	14	TRBJ2-7	CASSIVPGSYEQYF
TRBV7-9	-	14	TRBJ2-7	CASSSWRGDYEQYF
TRBV30	-	12	TRBJ2-4	CAWSSRGNIQYF
TRBV30	-	13	TRBJ1-1	CAWSPSGRTEAFF
TRBV19	-	17	TRBJ2-7	CASSISGGQGFSYEQYF
TRBV6-5	-	16	TRBJ1-5	CASSYDRSYSNQPQHF
TRBV4-1	-	14	TRBJ1-1	CASSQRAGNTEAFF
TRBV2	-	13	TRBJ2-3	CASSEAQEDTQYF
TRBV21-1	-	15	TRBJ1-6	CASSKLDRGNSPLHF
TRBV9	once	14	TRBJ2-7	CASSFTGTSYEQYF
TRBV5-6	-	15	TRBJ2-3	CASSFGGRVGRAQYF
TRBV19	-	16	TRBJ1-6	CASSRSGGSYNSPLHF
TRBV12-5	-	15	TRBJ2-5	CASGQAGQIQETQYF
TRBV19	-	17	TRBJ1-2	CASSIAGWDRDRHGYTF
TRBV5-1	once	19	TRBJ2-5	CASSPGLAGGPGFQETQYF
TRBV27	-	16	TRBJ2-7	CASSYGLAGHRYEQYF
TRBV7-3	-	15	TRBJ2-1	CASSFRDSSYNEQFF
TRBV7-9	-	17	TRBJ2-7	CASSLTFDRVRSYEQYF
TRBV2	-	11	TRBJ1-1	CASMGNTEAFF
TRBV10-2	-	18	TRBJ2-5	CASSFVSGGAVAAETQYF
TRBV7-3	few	14	TRBJ1-6	CASSFGGGGSPLHF